This TCR beta chain was identified in a study of CD8+ T cells in alopecia areata. Study-wide results and limits: Lesional scalp exceeded normal scalp in clonality, especially in alopecia totalis/universalis.

Germline trimming cut 5 bases from V and 7 bases from J; bases unmatched to any gene: 11. Germline V gene data show CDR1 as SGHAT and CDR2 as FQNNGV. The CDR3 length is 15 residues. From alopecia areata patients, lesional scalp punch biopsies and peripheral blood were collected. Separation by sorting yielded CD4+ and CD8+ T cells from PBMCs. A few counts support this clone. No antigen is known for it. Sequencing templates came from extracted RNA that was reverse transcribed into cDNA. Sequenced by immunoSEQ multiplex PCR; TCRdb stores in-frame clones only, minus some. Found here are approximately 98,000 clones, over 55% of them singletons; the top ten hold over 20%.

The gene calls are TRBV11-2 and TRBJ2-7; 10 bases match TRBD2. The TCR originated in a human donor with alopecia areata. The sequenced material came from NKG2D-low CD8+ T cells sorted from blood. As DNA, the CDR3 is TGTGCCAGCAGCGTATATACTAGCGGGATGGGGGAGCAGTACTTC. As protein: CASSVYTSGMGEQYF.